A single sample gave rise to the 30 T cell receptor beta chains below, sequenced in a study of control samples from healthy donors and cancer patients (TCRdb year 2020). Library preparation was by the immunoSEQ multiplex PCR assay. Sourced from immuneACCESS, this table was stored by TCRdb with only in-frame sequences that have V and J called. A share of the clones is absent; for the studies checked, an unresolved V gene accounts for under half, and the remainder has no known explanation. In this sample the table shows approximately 170,000 clones, 90% of which occur a single time. Clones ranked in the top ten supply approximately 1.4% of the sample. Sequencing was done on a sample of blood. These receptors all stem from a woman aged 45-65 years in good health.

The genes are TRBV3-1 (or the pseudogene TRBV3-2) and TRBJ2-1; TRBD2 matches at 8 bases. V lost 1 base and J lost 9; bases outside the gene matches: 2. Germline V gene data show CDR1 as LGHDT and CDR2 as YNNKEL (reference sequence). The CDR3 contains 13 residues. The CDR3 DNA is TGTGCCAGCAGCCAAGGACTAGCGAGTGAGCAGTTCTTC. Translating gives CASSQGLASEQFF.

The gene calls are TRBV5-1 and TRBJ1-1; possible D gene TRBD1, 5 bases. Trimming shortened V by 1 base and J by 0 bases, and 10 bases separated the two germline ends. Germline lookup yields CDR1 SGHRS and CDR2 YFSETQ. This CDR3 contains 15 residues. CDR3 loop: CASSLTPGVNTEAFF. The DNA of the CDR3 is TGCGCCAGCAGCTTGACTCCGGGGGTGAACACTGAAGCTTTCTTT.

The J gene is TRBJ1-1, the V gene TRBV29-1; D unresolved. The germline gives CDR1 SQVTM, CDR2 ANQGSEA. The CDR3 runs to 17 residues. Trimming removed 2 bases from V and 6 bases from J, with 25 bases in between. The CDR3 reads CSVEPSPPGFQRAEAFF. CDR3 bases: TGCAGCGTTGAACCCTCACCGCCGGGCTTTCAGAGGGCTGAAGCTTTCTTT.

As to this clone: This sample also contains other DNA sequences that code for the same CDR3. The rearrangement uses TRBV19 and TRBJ1-2; D uncertain. V was clipped by 1 base and J by 1 base, with 4 bases between them. The CDR3 has 13 residues. CDR1 and CDR2 from the germline V gene are LNHDA and SQIVND (reference sequence). The CDR3 bases are TGTGCCAGTAGTATAGGTTTTAACTATGGCTACACCTTC. It codes for CASSIGFNYGYTF.

The chain links TRBV7-9 to TRBJ1-4, with a possible D match to TRBD1 (5 bases). The CDR3 spans 17 residues. V lost 4 bases and J lost 8, with 23 bases in between. CDR1 and CDR2 from the germline V gene are SEHNR and FQNEAQ (reference sequence). The CDR3, as DNA: TGTGCCAGCAGCTCCGTCCGGACATCCTTAGGGCGCGAAAAACTGTTTTTT. Protein sequence: CASSSVRTSLGREKLFF.

This clone has just one count. The rearrangement links TRBV6-5 to TRBJ2-3; D is possibly TRBD2 (6 bases). The germline CDR1 and CDR2 sequences are MNHEY and SVGAGI. The CDR3 totals 15 residues. V lost 0 bases to trimming and J lost 4 bases, with 11 bases between them. DNA of the CDR3: TGTGCCAGCAGTTACTCTGGCGGGAAAGCAGATACGCAGTATTTT. The encoded protein is CASSYSGGKADTQYF.

This chain uses TRBV4-2 with TRBJ1-1, with 8 bases that match TRBD1. This CDR3 is built from 15 residues. Looked up from germline, CDR1 is LGHNA and CDR2 is YNFKEQ. J lost 4 bases, V lost 1 base, and 5 bases had no gene match. The CDR3 sequence is CASSQGAGGSTEAFF. In DNA form, the CDR3 reads TGTGCCAGCAGCCAAGGGGCAGGGGGCTCCACTGAAGCTTTCTTT.

Written as DNA, the CDR3 is TGTGCCAGCAGTTACGGGGGGAATTACGGACGGCCCCAGCATTTT. Translating it yields CASSYGGNYGRPQHF. The gene calls are TRBV6-2 or TRBV6-3 and TRBJ1-5, with D perhaps TRBD1 (5 bases). The CDR3 is 15 residues long. Germline V gene data show CDR1 as MNHEY and CDR2 as SVGEGT. The V end was cut by 2 bases, the J end by 9 bases, with 17 bases between.

V is TRBV7-2 and J is TRBJ1-1; unclear D gene. The germline V gene has CDR1 SGHTA and CDR2 FQGNSA. The CDR3 runs 12 residues. V was shortened by 3 bases and J by 8 bases, with 10 bases between the two germline ends. DNA of the CDR3: TGTGCCAGCAGCTTGAGGGTCGCGGAAGCTTTCTTT. Translated: CASSLRVAEAFF.

The chain links TRBV5-4 to TRBJ2-7; 8 bases fit TRBD2. J was trimmed by 3 bases and V by 4 bases; bases with no gene match: 9. Germline V gene data show CDR1 as SGHNT and CDR2 as YYREEE (reference sequence). The CDR3 is 15 residues long. CDR3 sequence: CASSPPWTSFYEQYF. CDR3 bases: TGTGCCAGCAGCCCCCCTTGGACTAGCTTCTACGAGCAGTACTTC.

This sequence joins TRBV5-1 and TRBJ2-1, with unresolved D. Germline V lookup: CDR1 SGHRS, CDR2 YFSETQ. V lost 0 bases and J 4 bases, leaving 11 bases between the germline ends. The CDR3 is made up of 15 amino acids. The CDR3 DNA reads as TGCGCCAGCAGCTTGGCAGATATGAGATACAATGAGCAGTTCTTC. Translation gives CASSLADMRYNEQFF.

This chain joins TRBV10-3 and TRBJ1-5; D call uncertain. Deletions cut 2 bases from V and 0 bases from J, with 11 bases between. Germline values: CDR1 ENHRY, CDR2 SYGVKD. The CDR3 loop spans 16 amino acids. The CDR3 DNA follows: TGTGCCATCAGTGAGACGGCAGTCAATAGCAATCAGCCCCAGCATTTT. Its protein is CAISETAVNSNQPQHF.

Concerning this clone: One junction end disagrees with the germline gene, perhaps due to a read error. The chain is built from TRBV7-7 and TRBJ2-5, with no clear D. The CDR3 contains 14 residues. From germline, CDR1 is SSHAT and CDR2 FNYEAQ (reference sequence). The CDR3 loop reads CASSPDRVSETQYF. CDR3 coding DNA: TGTGCTAGCAGCCCAGATCGGGTCAGTGAGACCCAGTACTTC.

The chain recombines TRBV9 with TRBJ2-3, with 9 bases fitting TRBD1. Losses at the gene ends were 3 bases for V and 4 bases for J; bases not matched to a gene: 9. The CDR3 runs to 16 residues. Germline CDR1 and CDR2: SGDLS and YYNGEE. CDR3 residues: CASSAAWGTGSDTQYF. The CDR3 DNA is TGTGCCAGCAGCGCGGCCTGGGGGACAGGGTCAGATACGCAGTATTTT.

This chain joins TRBV4-1 and TRBJ1-6, with a weak D call TRBD1 (6 bases). The germline V and J ends were trimmed by 2 bases and 9 bases, with 14 bases remaining between them. In germline, CDR1 is MGHRA, CDR2 YSYEKL. The CDR3 length is 15 residues. The CDR3, as DNA: TGCGCCAGCAGCCAATCGAATCAGGGGACTTCACCCCTCCACTTT. Amino acids: CASSQSNQGTSPLHF.

The chain links TRBV6-5 to TRBJ2-7; maybe TRBD2 (5 bases). The CDR3 is 14 amino acids. V lost 0 bases and J 3 bases, leaving 9 bases between the germline ends. Germline values: CDR1 MNHEY, CDR2 SVGAGI. The CDR3 DNA is TGTGCCAGCAGTTACTCTAGCGAGTACTACGAGCAGTACTTC. This encodes CASSYSSEYYEQYF.

The gene calls are TRBV7-2 and TRBJ2-7; tentative D call: TRBD1 (5 bases). The germline V gene has CDR1 SGHTA and CDR2 FQGNSA. The V and J ends lost 0 bases and 6 bases respectively, with 15 bases between them. CDR3 size: 15 residues. The CDR3, as DNA: TGTGCCAGCAGCTTAGCGCAGGGCCTCCTGGGCGAGCAGTACTTC. Translation: CASSLAQGLLGEQYF.

About this clone: Its ends do not fully match the called genes, so a read error is possible. The chain recombines TRBV6-5 with TRBJ1-5; D unresolved. The CDR3 sequence is 15 residues long. From germline, CDR1 is MNHEY and CDR2 SVGAGI. CDR3 nucleotides: TGTGCCGGCAGTTACTCCGGAAACCTCAATCAGCCCCAGCATTTT. This codes for CAGSYSGNLNQPQHF.

The chain uses TRBV20-1 and TRBJ1-5; a possible D gene is TRBD1 (6 bases). The CDR3 sequence is 18 residues long. The ends were cut back, 3 bases at V and 0 bases at J, with 21 bases in the middle. Looked up from germline, CDR1 is DFQATT and CDR2 is SNEGSKA (reference sequence). In nucleotides, the CDR3 is TGCAGTGCTAGTCCAGTGGGGGGCCCCTCTTATAGCAATCAGCCCCAGCATTTT. Translated: CSASPVGGPSYSNQPQHF.

Regarding this clone: The same CDR3 is also encoded by other DNA sequences in this sample. This chain joins TRBV27 and TRBJ1-5, with D possibly being TRBD1 (5 bases). With 2 bases removed from V and 1 base from J, the gap between germline ends came to 9 bases. This CDR3 spans 15 amino acids. Germline lookup yields CDR1 MNHEY and CDR2 SMNVEV (reference sequence). CDR3 coding DNA: TGTGCCAGCAGTTTAGGGACGGGGAGCAATCAGCCCCAGCATTTT. This translates into CASSLGTGSNQPQHF.

This clone was seen a single time. The chain combines TRBV6-2 or TRBV6-3 with TRBJ1-1; D remains ambiguous. CDR1 is MNHEY and CDR2 is SVGEGT in the germline V gene. Trimming shortened V by 0 bases and J by 12 bases, and 8 bases separated the two germline ends. This CDR3 is 11 amino acids long. The chain's CDR3 is CASSYSGSTFF. CDR3 nucleotide sequence: TGTGCCAGCAGTTACTCGGGATCGACTTTCTTT.

The J gene is TRBJ1-3, the V gene TRBV5-1; no definite D call. The CDR3 loop spans 15 amino acids. The germline CDR1 and CDR2 sequences are SGHRS and YFSETQ. V was pared by 2 bases and J by 3 bases, with 12 bases between. CDR3 amino acids: CASSFLGDGGNTIYF. CDR3 bases: TGCGCCAGCAGCTTCTTGGGAGACGGTGGAAACACCATATATTTT.

The rearrangement links TRBV4-3 to TRBJ2-1; D is undetermined. Germline V gene lookup returns CDR1 LGHNA and CDR2 YSLEER. This CDR3 has 16 amino acids. Trimming took off 0 bases at V and 6 bases at J, with 15 bases between the two ends. The CDR3 protein is CASSQDPLTPGNEQFF. The CDR3 DNA reads TGCGCCAGCAGCCAAGATCCGCTTACCCCGGGCAATGAGCAGTTCTTC.

The rearrangement joins TRBV27 to TRBJ1-1; 8 nucleotides line up with TRBD1. This CDR3 region has 14 residues. J was trimmed by 0 bases and V by 6 bases; bases with no gene match: 3. Germline CDR1 and CDR2: MNHEY and SMNVEV (reference sequence). This CDR3 is CASRVDRVNTEAFF. The CDR3 region has the DNA TGTGCCAGCAGGGTGGACAGGGTGAACACTGAAGCTTTCTTT.

The rearrangement uses TRBV5-4 and TRBJ1-6, with D possibly matching TRBD1 (5 bases). The CDR3 is 13 residues long. CDR1 is SGHNT and CDR2 is YYREEE in the germline V gene (reference sequence). Trimming removed 7 bases from V and 4 bases from J, with 9 bases in between. This CDR3 is CASRDGYNSPLHF. As DNA, the CDR3 is TGTGCCAGCCGGGACGGGTATAATTCACCCCTCCACTTT.

V gene TRBV7-3 combines with J gene TRBJ2-1; D may match TRBD1 or TRBD2 (5 bases each). Between the trimmed V and J ends, which lost 2 bases and 9 bases, there was a span of 5 bases. The CDR3 covers 11 residues. CDR1 and CDR2 (germline): SGHTA, FQGTGA. CDR3 sequence (DNA): TGTGCCAGCAGCTTAGGGGGTGAGCAGTTCTTC. Its protein is CASSLGGEQFF.

The V gene is TRBV10-3, the J gene TRBJ1-5, with D tentatively TRBD1 (5 bases). Per the germline V gene, CDR1 is ENHRY and CDR2 is SYGVKD. Trimming shortened V by 4 bases and J by 4 bases, and 11 bases separated the two germline ends. The CDR3 has 14 residues. The CDR3 spells CAISAGTQNQPQHF. The DNA for the CDR3 is TGTGCCATCAGTGCCGGGACTCAAAATCAGCCCCAGCATTTT.

J is TRBJ1-1 and V is TRBV7-2; D may be TRBD1 (5 bases). Germline loops: CDR1 SGHTA, CDR2 FQGNSA. The ends were cut back, 7 bases at V and 2 bases at J, with 14 bases in the middle. The CDR3 consists of 14 residues. The chain's CDR3 is CASNWDPSNTEAFF. CDR3 nucleotides: TGTGCCAGCAACTGGGACCCCTCTAACACTGAAGCTTTCTTT.

The V and J genes are TRBV30 and TRBJ1-1; D gene uncertain. The CDR3 is made up of 13 amino acids. Between the trimmed V and J ends, which lost 3 bases and 3 bases, there was a span of 11 bases. The germline gives CDR1 GTSNPN, CDR2 SVGIG (reference sequence). CDR3 loop: CAWRAGPYTEAFF. The CDR3 DNA sequence: TGTGCCTGGAGGGCTGGCCCTTACACTGAAGCTTTCTTT.

This chain joins TRBV4-3 and TRBJ1-2; D possibly corresponds to TRBD1 (5 bases). Trimming cost V 6 bases and J 4 bases, with 18 bases left between them. The CDR3 is made up of 15 amino acids. In germline, CDR1 is LGHNA, CDR2 YSLEER. The CDR3 loop is CASSLPAGGAYGYTF. The DNA for the CDR3 is TGCGCCAGCAGTCTCCCCGCGGGAGGGGCCTATGGCTACACCTTC.